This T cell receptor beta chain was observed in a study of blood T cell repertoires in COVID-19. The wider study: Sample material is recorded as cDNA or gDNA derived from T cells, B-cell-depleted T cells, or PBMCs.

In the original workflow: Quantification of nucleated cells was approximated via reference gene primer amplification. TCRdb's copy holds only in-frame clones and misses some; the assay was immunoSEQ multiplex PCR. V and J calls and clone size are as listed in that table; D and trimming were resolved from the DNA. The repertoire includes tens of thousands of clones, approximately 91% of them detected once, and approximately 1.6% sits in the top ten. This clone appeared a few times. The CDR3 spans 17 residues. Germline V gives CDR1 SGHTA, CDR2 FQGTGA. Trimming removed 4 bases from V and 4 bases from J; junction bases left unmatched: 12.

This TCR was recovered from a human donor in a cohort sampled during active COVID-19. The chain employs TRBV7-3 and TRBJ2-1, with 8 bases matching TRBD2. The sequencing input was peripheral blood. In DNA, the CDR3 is TGTGCCAGCAGCTCAAAGACAGCGGGAGTCGGGTACAATGAGCAGTTCTTC. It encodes CASSSKTAGVGYNEQFF. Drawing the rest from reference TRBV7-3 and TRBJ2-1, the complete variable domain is GAGVSQTPSNKVTEKGKYVELRCDPISGHTALYWYRQSLGQGPEFLIYFQGTGAADDSGLPNDRFFAVRPEGSVSTLKIQRTERGDSAVYLCASSSKTAGVGYNEQFFGPGTRLTVL.